The 3 T cell receptor beta chains presented below share a single source sample, sequenced in a study of response to subunit inactivated influenza vaccine. TCRdb independently ran MiXCR on the RT-PCR reads; one entry per CDR3 protein. The data show roughly 170,000 distinct CDR3 sequences, around 9% seen once. Here the sequenced sample was non-naive T cells sorted from PBMCs, taken on the day of vaccination. Receptors originate from a man in his fifties who received an inactivated influenza vaccine.

In its sample, this clonotype was seen a few times. V gene TRBV9 combines with J gene TRBJ1-3; 8 bases are a match to TRBD1. The CDR3 has 16 residues. Germline trimming cut 5 bases from V and 0 bases from J; bases unmatched to any gene: 7. Germline-derived CDR1 and CDR2 are SGDLS and YYNGEE. Here the CDR3 reads CASRGQGAFSGNTIYF. CDR3 coding DNA: TGTGCCAGCAGGGGTCAGGGGGCTTTCTCTGGAAACACCATATATTTT.

This clonotype came up many times. The chain's CDR3 is CASLPSGSAADTQYF. For the CDR3, the DNA is TGTGCCAGCCTACCTAGCGGGAGTGCCGCAGATACGCAGTATTTT. The chain has TRBV28 and TRBJ2-3, with TRBD2 matching 10 bases. The CDR3 has 15 amino acids. The V gene end was trimmed by 8 bases and the J gene end by 4 bases; junction bases not matched to a gene: 9. Germline-derived CDR1 and CDR2 are MDHEN and SYDVKM. Filled out from reference TRBV28 and TRBJ2-3, the complete variable domain reads DVKVTQSSRYLVKRTGEKVFLECVQDMDHENMFWYRQDPGLGLRLIYFSYDVKMKEKGDIPEGYSVSREKKERFSLILESASTNQTSMYLCASLPSGSAADTQYFGPGTRLTVL.

This clonotype was counted at least ten times. The chain carries TRBV7-2 and TRBJ2-5; D unresolved. This CDR3 spans 14 amino acids. V gave up 1 base and J gave up 5 bases, with 11 bases separating them. From germline, CDR1 is SGHTA and CDR2 FQGNSA. The CDR3 DNA reads as TGTGCCAGCAGCTTAGACAATACCAGGGAGACCCAGTACTTC. It specifies CASSLDNTRETQYF.